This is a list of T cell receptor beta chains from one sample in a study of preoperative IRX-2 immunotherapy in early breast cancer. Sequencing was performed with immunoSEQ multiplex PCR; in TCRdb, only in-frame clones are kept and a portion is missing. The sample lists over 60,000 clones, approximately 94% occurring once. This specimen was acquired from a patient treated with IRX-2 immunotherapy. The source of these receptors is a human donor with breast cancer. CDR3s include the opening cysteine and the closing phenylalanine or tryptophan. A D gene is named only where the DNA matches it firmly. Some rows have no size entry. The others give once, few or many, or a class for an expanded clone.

TGTGCCAGCAGCTTTAACCCAGCAGGGTACCAAGAGACCCAGTACTTC | CASSFNPAGYQETQYF | 16 | TRBJ2-5 | - | TRBV7-2 | -
TGCGCCAGCAGCCAAGATTTTTGGGACCGCACTTTTGACGGGGAGCTGTTTTTT | CASSQDFWDRTFDGELFF | 18 | TRBJ2-2 | - | TRBV4-3 | -
TGTGCCAGCAGTCTCCGGACTAGCGGGATAGAGACCCAGTACTTC | CASSLRTSGIETQYF | 15 | TRBJ2-5 | TRBD2 | TRBV28 | -
TGTGCCAGTAGTTCGTCAGGGCGTGAAAAACTGTTTTTT | CASSSSGREKLFF | 13 | TRBJ1-4 | - | TRBV19 | -
TGTGCCAGCAGCCAAGGACGGAACACTGAAGCTTTCTTT | CASSQGRNTEAFF | 13 | TRBJ1-1 | - | TRBV5-5 | -
TGTGCCAGCTCACCAGAGACAGGGTTCATCGGGGAGCTGTTTTTT | CASSPETGFIGELFF | 15 | TRBJ2-2 | TRBD1 | TRBV18 | -
TGTGCCAGCAGCCACGGGGGGGGGATCTACAATGAGCAGTTCTTC | CASSHGGGIYNEQFF | 15 | TRBJ2-1 | TRBD2 | TRBV5-4 | -
TGTGCCAGCAGCGACCCACAGGGAGGGAACACCTACGAGCAGTACTTC | CASSDPQGGNTYEQYF | 16 | TRBJ2-7 | - | TRBV7-9 | -
TGTGCCAGTAGTTTCGGGACAGTTAACTATGGCTACACCTTC | CASSFGTVNYGYTF | 14 | TRBJ1-2 | TRBD1 | TRBV19 | -
TGTGCCAGCTCACCCTCAAACCATGGGTCCCTCAATGATCAGTTCTTC | CASSPSNHGSLNDQFF | 16 | TRBJ2-1 | - | TRBV18 | -
TGTGCCAGCAGCCCTTACCCCAGGGTTGGGAATGAGCAGTTCTTC | CASSPYPRVGNEQFF | 15 | TRBJ2-1 | - | TRBV7-2 | -
TGTGCCAGCAGCCTTGGGGCGGGCACAGATACGCAGTATTTT | CASSLGAGTDTQYF | 14 | TRBJ2-3 | - | TRBV11-2 | -
TGCGCCAGCAGCTTGGTGGCCTATCGCACAGATACGCAGTATTTT | CASSLVAYRTDTQYF | 15 | TRBJ2-3 | - | TRBV5-1 | -
TGTGCCAGCAGCTCCCTGGCCACTAATGAAAAACTGTTTTTT | CASSSLATNEKLFF | 14 | TRBJ1-4 | - | TRBV5-6 | -
TGTGCCAGCAGCCCGGGACTAGCGGGACCAATCGTCAACAATGAGCAGTTCTTC | CASSPGLAGPIVNNEQFF | 18 | TRBJ2-1 | TRBD2 | TRBV5-4 | -
TGTGCCAGCAGCCCCCCCCCGGTTTTTGAGAATTCACCCCTCCACTTT | CASSPPPVFENSPLHF | 16 | TRBJ1-6 | - | TRBV7-2 | -
TGTGCCAGCAGCTCCCGAGGGGGCTGGGGCGCGGAAGCTTTCTTT | CASSSRGGWGAEAFF | 15 | TRBJ1-1 | TRBD1 | TRBV7-2 | -
TGTGCCTGGAGTAAGGGAGGAAATCAGCCCCAGCATTTT | CAWSKGGNQPQHF | 13 | TRBJ1-5 | - | TRBV30 | -
TGTGCCAGCAGCGCTCCGGGACAGGGCTTCAACGAGCAGTACTTC | CASSAPGQGFNEQYF | 15 | TRBJ2-7 | TRBD1 | TRBV7-6 | -
TGTGCCAGCAGCTCTAGAACAGGGGGCGTTGAGACCCAGTACTTC | CASSSRTGGVETQYF | 15 | TRBJ2-5 | TRBD1 | TRBV11-2 | -
TGTGCCAGCAGCGACACGGGAGGGGGACCGACTGGGGCCAACGTCCTGACTTTC | CASSDTGGGPTGANVLTF | 18 | TRBJ2-6 | TRBD2 | TRBV7-9 | -
TGCGCCAGCAGCTTCGACCTACAAGGGGCAGTGGGAGATACGCAGTATTTT | CASSFDLQGAVGDTQYF | 17 | TRBJ2-3 | - | TRBV5-1 | -
TGTGCCAGCAGCGATGGGACAGGGGGCTTGGGGGAGACCCAGTACTTC | CASSDGTGGLGETQYF | 16 | TRBJ2-5 | TRBD1 | TRBV5-6 | -
TGTGCCAGCAGCTTAACACGGACAGGGAAAGAGACCCAGTACTTC | CASSLTRTGKETQYF | 15 | TRBJ2-5 | TRBD1 | TRBV7-3 | once
TGTGCCAGCAGTGTAATGGGCAGGCTTAATGAAAAACTGTTTTTT | CASSVMGRLNEKLFF | 15 | TRBJ1-4 | - | TRBV6-1 | -
TGTGCCAGCAGAGGGAATACCTACGAGCAGTACTTC | CASRGNTYEQYF | 12 | TRBJ2-7 | - | TRBV21-1 | -
TGCAGCGTTGAAACTAGGACTAGCGGGACTAGCTCCTACAATGAGCAGTTCTTC | CSVETRTSGTSSYNEQFF | 18 | TRBJ2-1 | TRBD2 | TRBV29-1 | -
TGTGCCAGCAGTTTGAACACCGACAATTCACCCCTCCACTTT | CASSLNTDNSPLHF | 14 | TRBJ1-6 | - | TRBV28 | -
TGTGCCAGCAGTCTCGCACAGGGGACGGAAGCTTTCTTT | CASSLAQGTEAFF | 13 | TRBJ1-1 | TRBD1 | TRBV6-6 | -
TGTGCCAGCAGTTTAATATCACAGGGGGCATTTAGGGATCAGCCCCAGCATTTT | CASSLISQGAFRDQPQHF | 18 | TRBJ1-5 | TRBD1 | TRBV28 | few
TGCAGCGTTGAAGAGTTAGGGGCGTATAGCAATCAGCCCCAGCATTTT | CSVEELGAYSNQPQHF | 16 | TRBJ1-5 | - | TRBV29-1 | -